This T cell receptor (beta chain) derives from a study of T cell repertoires in cytomegalovirus infection. This clonotype was seen repeatedly, ten times or more. TCRdb reprocessed the reads via MiXCR and lists one record per CDR3 protein. The table records roughly 320,000 distinct CDR3 sequences, more than 8% of them present only once. The CDR3 contains 14 residues. The V end was cut by 1 base, the J end by 3 bases, with 10 bases between. Germline V lookup: CDR1 SGHTA, CDR2 FQGNSA. The rearrangement links TRBV7-2 to TRBJ2-7; a possible D gene is TRBD2 (6 bases). Sequenced input: PBMCs. This clonotype was sampled from a human donor in good health (CMV status not recorded). Some clones in this sample may be carry-over from other donors' samples. The CDR3 here is CASSLELGGYEQYF. The CDR3 DNA sequence: TGTGCCAGCAGCTTAGAATTGGGGGGCTACGAGCAGTACTTC.